Listed here are 18 T cell receptor beta chains from one sample, sequenced in a study of graft-versus-host responses after intestinal transplantation. Data came from immunoSEQ multiplex PCR; TCRdb stores just in-frame clones and leaves some out. The repertoire holds roughly 53,000 clones, with about 89% as singletons. Sequences were derived from PBMCs, sampled nearly 670 days after intestinal transplant. Receptor source: a human patient who received an intestinal transplant, so some T cells may come from the graft donor.

Here the CDR3 DNA reads TGTGCCAGCAGCTTAGGGACAGGGGGCTCGGCAGATACGCAGTATTTT. This codes for CASSLGTGGSADTQYF. The chain uses TRBV7-9 and TRBJ2-3, with TRBD1 matching 11 bases. Trimming cost V 1 base and J 4 bases; bases outside gene matches: 4. The germline V gene encodes CDR1 SEHNR and CDR2 FQNEAQ (reference sequence). The CDR3 has 16 amino acids.

This rearrangement joins TRBV4-1 to TRBJ1-2; no clear D gene. This CDR3 has 13 residues. Trimming cost V 0 bases and J 8 bases, with 10 bases left between them. Germline V gene data show CDR1 as MGHRA and CDR2 as YSYEKL. CDR3 in DNA: TGCGCCAGCAGCCAAGAATGGTTTGTCGGCTACACCTTC. This encodes CASSQEWFVGYTF.

This clone was counted between two and nine times. This chain links TRBV29-1 with TRBJ1-2, with D unclear. Trimming took 3 bases from V and 8 from J, leaving 16 bases between them. This CDR3 contains 13 residues. From germline, CDR1 is SQVTM and CDR2 ANQGSEA. The CDR3, as DNA: TGCAGCGTTGAGTGGCAGAGACTGGGGGGCTACACCTTC. Translated, it gives CSVEWQRLGGYTF.

The chain's CDR3 is CASSWTSGGLTDTQYF. CDR3 DNA sequence: TGTGCCAGCAGTTGGACTAGCGGGGGGCTCACAGATACGCAGTATTTT. V is TRBV27 and J is TRBJ2-3; 14 bases match TRBD2. Germline loops: CDR1 MNHEY, CDR2 SMNVEV (reference sequence). This CDR3 spans 16 amino acids. With 4 bases clipped from V and 2 bases from J, the junction kept 2 bases outside the gene matches.

The chain joins TRBV5-1 to TRBJ2-1; 10 nucleotides line up with TRBD1. The junction had 9 bases not matched to a gene; V was cut back by 4 bases and J by 8 bases. The germline V gene encodes CDR1 SGHRS and CDR2 YFSETQ. CDR3 length equals 15 residues. CDR3 DNA sequence: TGCGCCAGCAGCACCCGGGCGACAGGGGGCGATGAGCAGTTCTTC. Amino acids: CASSTRATGGDEQFF.

The count of this clone is one. J is TRBJ2-5 and V is TRBV7-7; TRBD2 matches at 13 bases. V trimming: 4 bases; J trimming: 5 bases; junction bases outside the gene matches: 4. The CDR3 is 15 amino acids. Germline V CDR1 and CDR2: SSHAT, FNYEAQ (reference sequence). The CDR3 reads CASSSLAGGQETQYF. CDR3 DNA sequence: TGTGCCAGCAGCTCACTAGCGGGGGGGCAGGAGACCCAGTACTTC.

The V gene is TRBV11-3, the J gene TRBJ2-3; 9 nucleotides align to TRBD2. The J segment lost 6 bases and the V segment lost 1 base, leaving 8 bases of the junction unmatched. Germline V gene lookup returns CDR1 SGHNT and CDR2 YENEEA. This CDR3 is 16 amino acids long. The CDR3 region has the DNA TGTGCCAGCAGCTTAGGCTTGCGGGGGGGCCTGGATACGCAGTATTTT. Encoded protein: CASSLGLRGGLDTQYF.

The chain has TRBV5-1 and TRBJ2-3; 9 bases are a match to TRBD2. The trim removed 1 base at V and 9 bases at J, leaving 12 bases unmatched. Germline values: CDR1 SGHRS, CDR2 YFSETQ. The CDR3 covers 16 residues. CDR3 region: CASSLTGGGAFGTQYF. CDR3 bases: TGCGCCAGCAGCTTGACCGGCGGGGGGGCCTTCGGAACGCAGTATTTT.

This chain uses TRBV11-3 with TRBJ1-2; 7 bases are shared with TRBD1. V lost 2 bases and J lost 8; bases outside the gene matches: 5. Germline V gene data show CDR1 as SGHNT and CDR2 as YENEEA. This CDR3 is built from 13 residues. DNA for the CDR3: TGTGCCAGCAGCTTACGACAGGGCGGGGGCTACACCTTC. As protein: CASSLRQGGGYTF.

The V call is TRBV4-1, the J call TRBJ1-1; perhaps TRBD1 as D (6 bases). The V and J ends lost 4 bases and 1 base respectively, with 13 bases between them. The CDR3 consists of 15 residues. Per the germline V gene, CDR1 is MGHRA and CDR2 is YSYEKL. CDR3 bases: TGCGCCAGCAGCCGACCGGACAGTCAGAACACTGAAGCTTTCTTT. Amino acid sequence: CASSRPDSQNTEAFF.

This clone was counted once. J is TRBJ1-5 and V is TRBV5-6, with 8 nucleotides matching TRBD1. The CDR3 totals 16 residues. The V gene end was trimmed by 4 bases and the J gene end by 1 base; junction bases not matched to a gene: 7. CDR1 is SGHDT and CDR2 is YYEEEE in the germline V gene. The CDR3 sequence is CASSNQGARSNQPQHF. The CDR3 DNA reads as TGTGCCAGCAGCAACCAGGGGGCGCGGAGCAATCAGCCCCAGCATTTT.

The chain uses TRBV5-1 and TRBJ1-5; D not resolved. Germline CDR1 SGHRS, CDR2 YFSETQ. The CDR3 is made up of 13 amino acids. V was trimmed by 4 bases and J by 6 bases, leaving 11 bases between them. The CDR3 here is CASSTDPAQPQHF. The CDR3 DNA follows: TGCGCCAGCAGCACCGATCCGGCTCAGCCCCAGCATTTT.

The chain is built from TRBV29-1 and TRBJ2-1, with 9 bases that match TRBD1. CDR1 and CDR2 from the germline V gene are SQVTM and ANQGSEA. Trimming removed 7 bases from V and 4 bases from J; junction bases left unmatched: 5. There are 13 residues in the CDR3. CDR3 sequence: CSAVGQGYNEQFF. The CDR3 DNA is TGCAGCGCCGTGGGACAGGGTTACAATGAGCAGTTCTTC.

This chain uses TRBV19 with TRBJ1-2; D is unresolved. The CDR3 length is 14 residues. V was cut by 7 bases and J by 4 bases, with 16 bases left in between. Germline loops: CDR1 LNHDA, CDR2 SQIVND (reference sequence). The CDR3 loop is CASMGSFRTYGYTF. The CDR3, as DNA: TGTGCCAGTATGGGCAGCTTTAGAACCTATGGCTACACCTTC.

The chain recombines TRBV18 with TRBJ2-1; 8 bases fit TRBD1. Trimming removed 0 bases from V and 6 bases from J; junction bases left unmatched: 1. Germline values: CDR1 KGHSH, CDR2 LQKENI. The CDR3 has 14 residues. CDR3 in amino acids: CASSPPDRVNEQFF. CDR3 DNA: TGTGCCAGCTCACCACCGGACAGGGTCAATGAGCAGTTCTTC.

This chain joins TRBV5-1 and TRBJ1-6; 9 nucleotides agree with TRBD1. This CDR3 has 14 residues. V was pared by 4 bases and J by 8 bases, with 4 bases of the junction left unmatched. Germline V gene lookup returns CDR1 SGHRS and CDR2 YFSETQ. The CDR3 nucleotides read TGCGCCAGCAGCGGGGACAGGGTGTATTCACCCCTCCACTTT. Translation: CASSGDRVYSPLHF.

For the CDR3, the DNA is TGTGCCAGCTCGAAGGACTTACAGGCCAATACTAACTATGGCTACACCTTC. Translation gives CASSKDLQANTNYGYTF. The chain joins TRBV18 to TRBJ1-2; possibly TRBD1 for D (5 bases). There are 17 residues in the CDR3. Germline V lookup: CDR1 KGHSH, CDR2 LQKENI. Between the trimmed V and J ends, which lost 6 bases and 0 bases, there was a span of 20 bases.

The V and J genes are TRBV11-2 and TRBJ1-2, with 10 bases matching TRBD1. V was pared by 0 bases and J by 8 bases, with 9 bases of the junction left unmatched. CDR3 length equals 16 residues. CDR1 is SGHAT and CDR2 is FQNNGV in the germline V gene. CDR3 amino acids: CASSLDRGTGDLGYTF. CDR3 nucleotide sequence: TGTGCCAGCAGCTTAGATCGGGGGACAGGGGATTTAGGCTACACCTTC.